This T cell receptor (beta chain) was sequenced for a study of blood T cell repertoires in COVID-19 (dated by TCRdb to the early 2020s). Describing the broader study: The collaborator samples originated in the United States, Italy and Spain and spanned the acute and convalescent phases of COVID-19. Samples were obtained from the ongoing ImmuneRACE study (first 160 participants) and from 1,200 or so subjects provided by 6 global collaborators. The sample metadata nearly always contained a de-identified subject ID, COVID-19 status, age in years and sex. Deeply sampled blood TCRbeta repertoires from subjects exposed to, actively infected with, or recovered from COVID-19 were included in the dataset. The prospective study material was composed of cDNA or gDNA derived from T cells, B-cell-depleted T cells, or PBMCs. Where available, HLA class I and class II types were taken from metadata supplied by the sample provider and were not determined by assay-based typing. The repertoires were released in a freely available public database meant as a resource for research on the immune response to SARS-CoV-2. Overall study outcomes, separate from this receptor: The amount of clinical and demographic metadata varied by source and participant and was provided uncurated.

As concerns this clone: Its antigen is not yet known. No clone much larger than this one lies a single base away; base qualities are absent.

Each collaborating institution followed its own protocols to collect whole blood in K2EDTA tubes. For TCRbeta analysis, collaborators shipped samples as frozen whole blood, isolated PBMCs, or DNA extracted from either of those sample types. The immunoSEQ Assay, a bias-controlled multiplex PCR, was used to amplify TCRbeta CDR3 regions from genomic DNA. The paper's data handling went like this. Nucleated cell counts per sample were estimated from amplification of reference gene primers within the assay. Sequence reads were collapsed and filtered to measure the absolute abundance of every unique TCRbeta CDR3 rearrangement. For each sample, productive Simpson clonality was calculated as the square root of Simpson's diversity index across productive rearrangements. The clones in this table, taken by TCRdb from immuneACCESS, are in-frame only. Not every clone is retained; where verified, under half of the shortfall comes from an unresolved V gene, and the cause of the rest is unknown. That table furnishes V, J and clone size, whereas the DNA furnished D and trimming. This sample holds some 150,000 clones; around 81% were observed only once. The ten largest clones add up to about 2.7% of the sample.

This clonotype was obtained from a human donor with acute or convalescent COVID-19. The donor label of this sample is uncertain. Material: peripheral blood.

The DNA sequence is as follows: TGTGCCAGCAGCTGGAGGGGCTCTGGAAACACCATATATTTT. This is translated as CASSWRGSGNTIYF. The rearranged segments are TRBV5-8 and TRBJ1-3, with TRBD1 perhaps the D gene, on 5 matching bases. V is pared back by 3 bases and J by 0 bases, with 7 bases lying between the germline termini. The germline V gene supplies CDR1 SGHTS and CDR2 YDEGEE. Measured from the cysteine to the phenylalanine, the CDR3 is 14 residues long. The only DNA kept is the CDR3, 42 bases in frame from the first base.